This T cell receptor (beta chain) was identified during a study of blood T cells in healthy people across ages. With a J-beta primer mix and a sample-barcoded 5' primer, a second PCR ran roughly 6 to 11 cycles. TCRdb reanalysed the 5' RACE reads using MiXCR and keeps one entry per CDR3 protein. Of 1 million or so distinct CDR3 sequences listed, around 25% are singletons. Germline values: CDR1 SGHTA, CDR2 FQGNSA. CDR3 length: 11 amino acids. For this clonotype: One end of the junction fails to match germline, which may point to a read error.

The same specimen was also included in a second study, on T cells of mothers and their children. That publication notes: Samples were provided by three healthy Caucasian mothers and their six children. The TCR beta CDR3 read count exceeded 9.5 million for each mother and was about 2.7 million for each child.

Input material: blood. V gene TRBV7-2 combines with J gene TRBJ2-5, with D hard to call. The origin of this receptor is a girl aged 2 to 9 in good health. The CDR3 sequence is CVSSPGETQYF. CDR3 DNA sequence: TGTGTCAGCAGCCCTGGGGAGACCCAGTACTTC.